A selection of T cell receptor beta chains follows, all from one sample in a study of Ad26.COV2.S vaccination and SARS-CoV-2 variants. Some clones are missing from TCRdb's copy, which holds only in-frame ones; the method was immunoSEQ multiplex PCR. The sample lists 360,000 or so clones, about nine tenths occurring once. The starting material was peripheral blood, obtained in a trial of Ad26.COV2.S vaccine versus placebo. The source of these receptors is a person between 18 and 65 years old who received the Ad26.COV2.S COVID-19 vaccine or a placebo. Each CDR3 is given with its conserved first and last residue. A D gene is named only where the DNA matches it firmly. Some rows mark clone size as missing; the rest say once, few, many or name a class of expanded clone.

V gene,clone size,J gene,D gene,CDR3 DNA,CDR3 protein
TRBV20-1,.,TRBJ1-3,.,TGCAGTGCTAGTCCAGATAGCTCTGGAAACACCATATATTTT,CSASPDSSGNTIYF
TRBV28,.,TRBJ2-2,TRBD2,TGTGCCAGCCTTGCTAGCGGGAGGGCCGGGGAGCTGTTTTTT,CASLASGRAGELFF
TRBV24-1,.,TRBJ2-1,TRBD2,TGTGCCACCAGTGATCGACTAGCCCAGGTTAAGAATGAGCAGTTCTTC,CATSDRLAQVKNEQFF
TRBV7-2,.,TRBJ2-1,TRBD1,TGTGCCAGCAGCCCGCAGGGGGCCTACAATGAGCAGTTCTTC,CASSPQGAYNEQFF
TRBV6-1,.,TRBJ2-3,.,TGTGCCAGCAGTGAAGCGGTTGAGGTAGGCACTGTGGATTTT,CASSEAVEVGTVDF
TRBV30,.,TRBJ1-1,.,TGTGCCTGGAATTTCAGGGCGAACACTGAAGCTTTCTTT,CAWNFRANTEAFF
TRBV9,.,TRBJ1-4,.,TGTGCCAGTCATAAAGAAAAACTGTTTTTT,CASHKEKLFF
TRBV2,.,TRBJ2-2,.,TGTGCCAGCAGTGCCGCAGGGAACACCGGGGAGCTGTTTTTT,CASSAAGNTGELFF
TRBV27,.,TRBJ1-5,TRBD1,TGTGCCAGCAGTAAGACAGGGGGGACTCAGCCCCAGCATTTT,CASSKTGGTQPQHF
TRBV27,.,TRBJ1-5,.,TGTGCCAGCAGGACCGCACAGGGCAGCAATCAGCCCCAGCATTTT,CASRTAQGSNQPQHF
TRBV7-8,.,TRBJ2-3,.,TGTGCCAGCAGCTTATTCAGGGATGGATCAGATACGCAGTATTTT,CASSLFRDGSDTQYF
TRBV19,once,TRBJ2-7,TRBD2,TGTGCCAGTAGTTCCAGCGGGAGGGCTTACGAGCAGTACTTC,CASSSSGRAYEQYF
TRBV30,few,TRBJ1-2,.,TGTGCCTGGAGTGATCCGGGGAACTATGGCTACACCTTC,CAWSDPGNYGYTF
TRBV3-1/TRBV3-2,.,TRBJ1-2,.,TGTGCCAGCAGCCAACAGGGCCTTAGGGGTAACTATGGCTACACCTTC,CASSQQGLRGNYGYTF
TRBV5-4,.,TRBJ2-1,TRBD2,TGTGCCAGCAGCGCTCGGGGGGGCAATGAGCAGTTCTTC,CASSARGGNEQFF
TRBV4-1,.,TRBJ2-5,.,TGCGCCAGCAGCCAAGGGGCCGGGACCCAGTACTTC,CASSQGAGTQYF
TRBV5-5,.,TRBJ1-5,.,TGTGCCAGCAGCCGAAGGGACTTTCAATCCGGAAGTAGCAATCAGCCCCAGCATTTT,CASSRRDFQSGSSNQPQHF
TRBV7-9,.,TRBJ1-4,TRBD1,TGTGCCAGCAGCGAGCTAGGGACAGGGTTAAATGAAAAACTGTTTTTT,CASSELGTGLNEKLFF
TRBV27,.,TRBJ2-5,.,TGTGCCAGCAGTTTCCAGGGCCGACAAGAGACCCAGTACTTC,CASSFQGRQETQYF